The 26 T cell receptor beta chains reported below all come from one sample, sequenced in a study of T cells in women clearing cervical HPV infection. Produced via immunoSEQ multiplex PCR; TCRdb's table is partial and in-frame only. Its table records fewer than 50,000 clones. The material sequenced was blood buffy coat. The receptor source for this set is a woman between 18 and 69 years old with a cervical HPV16 infection that either progressed to CIN3+ or cleared (not recorded which).

A remark on this clone: The DNA ends 3 residues before the CDR3 does, and the rest of the CDR3 is filled in from the germline J gene. V is TRBV4-1 and J is TRBJ2-3, with 10 bases fitting TRBD2. CDR1 and CDR2 (germline): MGHRA, YSYEKL. V gave up 0 bases and J gave up 8 bases; unmatched junction bases: 8. The CDR3 consists of 16 residues. CDR3 sequence: CASSQDLAGVGSTQYF. CDR3 DNA, as far as it was read: TGCGCCAGCAGCCAAGATCTAGCGGGAGTAGGAAGTACG.

Details on this clone: The read is 3 residues too short to cover the CDR3 end, so that end is filled in from the germline J gene. J is TRBJ1-4 and V is TRBV18; TRBD1 aligns across 7 bases. The ends lost 2 bases at V and 4 bases at J; junction bases unmatched: 4. The CDR3 totals 15 residues. Germline V gene data show CDR1 as KGHSH and CDR2 as LQKENI. The CDR3 spells CASSPGTAINEKLFF. The CDR3 DNA, read in part, is TGTGCCAGCTCACCAGGGACAGCCATTAATGAAAAA.

CDR3 sequence reads: CASSGRVDTQYF. The CDR3 DNA, read in part, is TGTGCCAGCAGTGGACGGGTAGATACG. This chain connects TRBV6-1 to TRBJ2-3; D remains ambiguous. The CDR3 end falls 3 residues outside the read, so it is completed with the germline J gene. Germline V gives CDR1 MNHNS, CDR2 SASEGT. The germline V and J ends were trimmed by 4 bases and 5 bases, with 7 bases remaining between them. The CDR3 is 12 residues long.

Comments on this clone: The read terminates 3 residues before the CDR3 end, so the remaining end is supplied by the germline J gene. V is TRBV19 and J is TRBJ1-1, with D perhaps matching TRBD1 (6 bases). Germline lookup yields CDR1 LNHDA and CDR2 SQIVND (reference sequence). Trimming stripped 3 bases from V and 1 base from J, with 15 bases between. The CDR3 is 16 residues long. This CDR3 is CASSMRVGRGNTEAFF. The sequenced CDR3 bases are TGTGCCAGTAGTATGCGAGTTGGCAGGGGGAACACTGAA.

Concerning this clone: The read comes to an end 3 residues before the CDR3 does, leaving the germline J gene to fill in the end. The rearrangement joins TRBV28 to TRBJ2-1; TRBD1 aligns across 9 bases. V dropped 5 bases and J dropped 0; count of bases not matched to a gene: 8. The CDR3 runs to 17 residues. Germline CDR1 is MDHEN and CDR2 is SYDVKM. The DNA read from the CDR3 is TGTGCCAGCAGTAAATGGACAGGGGCCAGCTCCTACAATGAG. This encodes CASSKWTGASSYNE. The whole CDR3 protein is CASSKWTGASSYNEQFF.

Turning to this clone: The sequence runs out 3 residues before the end of the CDR3; the remainder is reconstructed from the germline J gene. The chain carries TRBV19 and TRBJ2-7, with 9 bases matching TRBD1. This CDR3 has 14 amino acids. The trim removed 9 bases at V and 5 bases at J, leaving 11 bases unmatched. The germline gives CDR1 LNHDA, CDR2 SQIVND (reference sequence). CDR3 bases read: TGTGCCAGCAGAACCGGGACAGGGAATAACGAG. It yields the protein CASRTGTGNNE. The entire CDR3 protein is CASRTGTGNNEQYF. The whole variable domain, filled in from reference TRBV19 and TRBJ2-7, reads DGGITQSPKYLFRKEGQNVTLSCEQNLNHDAMYWYRQDPGQGLRLIYYSQIVNDFQKGDIAEGYSVSREKKESFPLTVTSAQKNPTAFYLCASRTGTGNNEQYFGPGTRLTVT.

Note on this clone: The CDR3 end is not reached by the read, which stops 3 residues before it; the germline J gene fills it in. This chain joins TRBV14 and TRBJ1-1; D possibly corresponds to TRBD1 (6 bases). The CDR3 contains 15 residues. Germline lookup yields CDR1 SGHDN and CDR2 FVKESK. With 5 bases removed from V and 3 bases from J, the gap between germline ends came to 16 bases. CDR3 sequence: CASSELRGIDTEAFF. CDR3 DNA (partial): TGTGCCAGCAGCGAGCTCAGGGGTATTGACACTGAA.

A remark on this clone: Read sequence stops 3 residues before the CDR3 end, and the germline J gene provides the missing end. The chain couples TRBV19 to TRBJ2-1, with D maybe TRBD2 (6 bases). Germline V CDR1 and CDR2: LNHDA, SQIVND (reference sequence). The CDR3 length is 13 residues. The V and J ends lost 7 bases and 5 bases respectively, with 12 bases between them. The CDR3 bases that were read are TGTGCCAGTACTACGACTAGTCACAATGAG. This gives the protein CASTTTSHNE. The whole CDR3 protein reads CASTTTSHNEQFF.

With regard to this clone: With the read ending 3 residues before the CDR3 end, the germline J gene is used to fill in that end. V is TRBV19 and J is TRBJ2-3, with D possibly TRBD2 on 6 matching bases. CDR3 size: 17 residues. Trimming pared 5 bases from V and 6 bases from J, leaving 24 bases between. The germline CDR1 and CDR2 sequences are LNHDA and SQIVND (reference sequence). CDR3 DNA, as far as it was read: TGTGCCAGTAGTCCCCCGGAGGGCCGGACGGGGTTCGATACG. This translates into CASSPPEGRTGFDT. The full CDR3 protein reads CASSPPEGRTGFDTQYF. The whole variable domain, remainder taken from reference TRBV19 and TRBJ2-3, is DGGITQSPKYLFRKEGQNVTLSCEQNLNHDAMYWYRQDPGQGLRLIYYSQIVNDFQKGDIAEGYSVSREKKESFPLTVTSAQKNPTAFYLCASSPPEGRTGFDTQYFGPGTRLTVL.

For this clone: The CDR3 end is not reached by the read, which stops 3 residues before it; the germline J gene fills it in. This rearrangement joins TRBV5-1 to TRBJ2-3; 10 positions agree with TRBD1. J lost 4 bases, V lost 0 bases, and 14 bases had no gene match. Germline V gene sequence: CDR1 SGHRS, CDR2 YFSETQ. CDR3 length: 19 amino acids. The sequenced part of the CDR3 DNA is TGCGCCAGCAGCTTGGAGGGACAGGGGCTTAGGGTAATACCAGATACG. Residues: CASSLEGQGLRVIPDT. The entire CDR3 reads CASSLEGQGLRVIPDTQYF.

A note on this clone: Sequencing ends 3 residues short of the CDR3 end; the germline J gene provides the rest. The chain combines TRBV7-3 with TRBJ2-3, with D tentatively TRBD2 (7 bases). The CDR3 totals 17 residues. Germline CDR1 and CDR2: SGHTA and FQGTGA. V dropped 2 bases and J dropped 0 bases, with 15 bases sitting between them. Partial CDR3 DNA: TGTGCCAGCAGCTTATACAACGGGGGGCTTAGCACAGATACG. Amino acid sequence: CASSLYNGGLSTDT. The entire CDR3 is CASSLYNGGLSTDTQYF. Drawing the rest from reference TRBV7-3 and TRBJ2-3, the complete variable domain is GAGVSQTPSNKVTEKGKYVELRCDPISGHTALYWYRQSLGQGPEFLIYFQGTGAADDSGLPNDRFFAVRPEGSVSTLKIQRTERGDSAVYLCASSLYNGGLSTDTQYFGPGTRLTVL.

Of note for this clone: The read gets to within 3 residues of the CDR3 end, and the germline J gene fills in the rest. The chain carries TRBV19 and TRBJ1-2; 9 bases are shared with TRBD1. The CDR3 totals 18 residues. Per germline, CDR1 LNHDA and CDR2 SQIVND (reference sequence). Trimming removed 8 bases from V and 0 bases from J; junction bases left unmatched: 16. The CDR3 spells CASGYRDRAQTANYGYTF. The part of the CDR3 DNA that was read is TGTGCCAGTGGATACCGGGACAGGGCACAAACAGCTAACTATGGC.

A remark on this clone: The DNA ends 3 residues before the CDR3 does, and the rest of the CDR3 is filled in from the germline J gene. The chain links TRBV19 to TRBJ1-3; 7 bases are a match to TRBD1. The CDR3 sequence is 14 residues long. Germline CDR1 and CDR2: LNHDA and SQIVND (reference sequence). J lost 4 bases, V lost 6 bases, and 6 bases had no gene match. CDR3 DNA, as far as it was read: TGTGCCAGTAGCCGGCCGGGACAGGGAAACACC. Translated, it gives CASSRPGQGNT. The entire CDR3 sequence reads CASSRPGQGNTIYF.

Remarks on this clone: The read halts 3 residues ahead of the CDR3 end, with the missing end drawn from the germline J gene. The chain has TRBV28 and TRBJ2-5, with D possibly being TRBD1 (5 bases). CDR1 is MDHEN, CDR2 SYDVKM, per germline. Trimming shortened V by 2 bases and J by 3 bases, and 10 bases separated the two germline ends. The CDR3 has 14 amino acids. The CDR3 region is CASSLHGREETQYF. CDR3 DNA, as far as it was read: TGTGCCAGCAGTTTACACGGCAGGGAAGAGACC.

Concerning this clone itself: Read coverage stops 3 residues before the CDR3 terminus; the germline J gene supplies the remainder. The gene calls are TRBV30 and TRBJ1-1; D may be TRBD1 (5 bases). Trimming cost V 2 bases and J 0 bases, with 13 bases left between them. There are 15 residues in the CDR3. Per germline, CDR1 GTSNPN and CDR2 SVGIG (reference sequence). The CDR3 here is CAWSKSGHMNTEAFF. Incomplete CDR3 DNA: TGTGCCTGGAGTAAGTCTGGACACATGAACACTGAA.

About this clone: The sequenced fragment ends 3 residues before the CDR3 boundary, so the rest is inferred from the germline J gene. V is TRBV20-1 and J is TRBJ2-3; 8 bases map to TRBD2. The CDR3 length is 14 residues. Germline-derived CDR1 and CDR2 are DFQATT and SNEGSKA (reference sequence). Trimming removed 0 bases from V and 4 bases from J; junction bases left unmatched: 3. CDR3 DNA, as far as it was read: TGCAGTGCTAGAGAGACTAGCGAGGCAGATACG. Translation: CSARETSEADT. The CDR3 reads in full as CSARETSEADTQYF.

Worth noting for this clone: The read ends 3 residues before the CDR3 terminus; that terminus is restored from the germline J gene. The chain uses TRBV14 and TRBJ1-2; 7 positions agree with TRBD1. The germline gives CDR1 SGHDN, CDR2 FVKESK. The V segment lost 5 bases and the J segment 5 bases; nucleotides outside the gene matches: 5. This CDR3 comprises 13 residues. The covered CDR3 bases are TGTGCCAGCAGCGCCGACAGGGTTTATGGC. Amino acid sequence: CASSADRVYG. The complete CDR3 reads CASSADRVYGYTF.

Incomplete CDR3 DNA: TGTGCCAGCAGCCACACGGACAGGAACTATGGC. Its translation: CASSHTDRNYG. The complete CDR3 reads CASSHTDRNYGYTF. V usage is TRBV7-9 and J usage is TRBJ1-2; 7 positions agree with TRBD1. The DNA ends 3 residues before the CDR3 does, and the rest of the CDR3 is filled in from the germline J gene. V shed 5 bases and J 2 bases; nucleotides not matched to a gene: 5. CDR1 is SEHNR, CDR2 FQNEAQ, per germline (reference sequence). The length of the CDR3 is 14 residues.

About this clone: The CDR3 end falls 3 residues outside the read, so it is completed with the germline J gene. The chain has TRBV19 and TRBJ1-5; 10 bases map to TRBD1. The CDR3 extends over 14 amino acids. The V segment lost 10 bases and the J segment 3 bases; nucleotides outside the gene matches: 6. Germline CDR1 and CDR2: LNHDA and SQIVND (reference sequence). The covered CDR3 bases are TGTGCCATGTCCGGGACAGGGGACAATCAGCCC. This translates into CAMSGTGDNQP. The whole CDR3 protein reads CAMSGTGDNQPQHF.

A note on this clone: The observed sequence ends 3 residues before the CDR3 terminus, with the missing tail filled in from the germline J gene. This chain joins TRBV19 and TRBJ1-1, with D possibly matching TRBD1 (5 bases). This CDR3 is built from 13 residues. Germline loops: CDR1 LNHDA, CDR2 SQIVND (reference sequence). CDR3 region: CASSISRGVEAFF. The DNA read from the CDR3 is TGTGCCAGTAGTATATCAAGGGGAGTAGAG.

Of note for this clone: The read terminates 3 residues before the CDR3 end, so the remaining end is supplied by the germline J gene. The chain joins TRBV5-1 to TRBJ2-1; 8 nucleotides line up with TRBD2. Germline CDR1 is SGHRS and CDR2 is YFSETQ. The CDR3 runs to 14 residues. V trimming: 6 bases; J trimming: 5 bases; junction bases outside the gene matches: 7. The CDR3 is CASNPGLGDNEQFF. Incomplete CDR3 DNA: TGCGCCAGCAACCCGGGACTAGGGGACAATGAG.

The CDR3 loop is CASSPTASGPSGNTIYF. CDR3 DNA, as far as it was read: TGTGCCAGCTCACCAACAGCCTCAGGGCCCTCTGGAAACACC. V and J are TRBV18 and TRBJ1-3, with D maybe TRBD1 (5 bases). The read ends 3 residues early relative to the CDR3; the germline J gene fills the gap. V lost 2 bases, J lost 0 bases, and 14 bases lay in between. Per the germline V gene, CDR1 is KGHSH and CDR2 is LQKENI. This CDR3 has 17 residues.

CDR3 sequence reads: CASSFSGGAQETQYF. The part of the CDR3 DNA that was read is TGTGCCAGCAGCTTTAGCGGGGGAGCACAAGAGACC. The V and J genes are TRBV7-3 and TRBJ2-5; TRBD2 aligns across 9 bases. The observed sequence ends 3 residues before the CDR3 terminus, with the missing tail filled in from the germline J gene. This CDR3 spans 15 amino acids. The trim removed 3 bases at V and 2 bases at J, leaving 4 bases unmatched. Germline V lookup: CDR1 SGHTA, CDR2 FQGTGA.

Worth noting for this clone: Sequencing ends 3 residues short of the CDR3 end; the germline J gene provides the rest. The chain uses TRBV7-6 and TRBJ1-6; TRBD1 is a possible D gene (6 bases). V lost 0 bases and J lost 10, with 19 bases in between. The CDR3 is 17 residues long. Germline-derived CDR1 and CDR2 are SGHVS and FNYEAQ. The CDR3 loop is CASSLAPPGTSASPLHF. CDR3 DNA (partial): TGTGCCAGCAGCTTAGCACCCCCAGGGACATCAGCATCACCC.

In regard to this clone: The read terminates 3 residues ahead of where the CDR3 ends, so the germline J gene completes it. The rearrangement links TRBV19 to TRBJ2-2, with D possibly being TRBD1 or TRBD2 (6 bases each). Germline V CDR1 and CDR2: LNHDA, SQIVND (reference sequence). CDR3 size: 15 residues. V lost 3 bases, J lost 4 bases, and 12 bases lay in between. The CDR3: CASSIRGGGTGELFF. CDR3 DNA (partial): TGTGCCAGTAGTATCCGAGGAGGGGGCACCGGGGAG.

Worth noting for this clone: The read terminates 3 residues ahead of where the CDR3 ends, so the germline J gene completes it. This sequence joins TRBV20-1 and TRBJ2-5; perhaps TRBD2 as D (6 bases). With 6 bases removed from V and 1 base from J, the gap between germline ends came to 12 bases. Per the germline V gene, CDR1 is DFQATT and CDR2 is SNEGSKA (reference sequence). The CDR3 loop spans 13 amino acids. The CDR3 protein is CSAMTSGQETQYF. The sequenced CDR3 bases are TGCAGTGCCATGACTAGTGGCCAAGAGACC.